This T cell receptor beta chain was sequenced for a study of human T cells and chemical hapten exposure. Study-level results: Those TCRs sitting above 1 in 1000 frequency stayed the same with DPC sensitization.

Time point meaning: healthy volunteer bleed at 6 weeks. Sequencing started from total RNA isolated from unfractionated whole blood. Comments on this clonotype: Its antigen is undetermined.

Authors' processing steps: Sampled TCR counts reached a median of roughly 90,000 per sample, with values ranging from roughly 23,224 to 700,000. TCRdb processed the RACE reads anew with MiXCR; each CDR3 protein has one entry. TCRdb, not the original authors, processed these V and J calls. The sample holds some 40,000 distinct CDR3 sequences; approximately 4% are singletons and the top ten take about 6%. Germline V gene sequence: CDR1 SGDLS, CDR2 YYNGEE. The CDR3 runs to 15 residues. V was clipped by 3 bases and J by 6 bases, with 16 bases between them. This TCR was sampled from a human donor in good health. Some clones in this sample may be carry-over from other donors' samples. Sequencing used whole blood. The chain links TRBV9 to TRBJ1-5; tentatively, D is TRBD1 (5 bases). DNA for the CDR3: TGTGCCAGCAGCGGGGGCAGGGAGGAAGGTCAGCCCCAGCATTTT. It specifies CASSGGREEGQPQHF.